The sequence of this T cell receptor beta chain was determined in a study of T cell clones after liver transplantation. Looking at the study overall: TCRbeta sequencing after a pre-transplant mixed lymphocyte reaction identified graft-donor-reactive clones, later tracked in post-transplant blood. Graft-donor-reactive sequences were compared with third-party-reactive TCRbeta sequences from pre-transplant mixed lymphocyte reactions. Overall study results and limits: Small, mixed patient groups and varying post-transplant times limit these conclusions.

CD3+CD4+ and CD3+CD8+ cells were FACS-sorted from thawed unstimulated PBMCs. CDR3 length: 15 amino acids. The germline CDR1 and CDR2 sequences are SGHRS and YFSETQ. Between the trimmed V and J ends, which lost 6 bases and 2 bases, there was a span of 18 bases. The count of this clone is one. Its antigen is not identified. TCRdb's copy holds only in-frame clones and misses some; the assay was immunoSEQ multiplex PCR. The data show about 80,000 clones, with roughly four fifths seen just once and roughly 0.44% held by the top ten. This TCR came from a human patient who received a liver transplant. Some T cells may have originated in the graft donor. The V gene is TRBV5-1, the J gene TRBJ2-7; perhaps TRBD2 as D (6 bases). Sequences were derived from CD4+ T cells from blood, sampled 46 months after liver transplant. The CDR3, as DNA: TGCGCCAGCACCAACTTGCACGGGGAGGCCTACGAGCAGTACTTC. Protein sequence: CASTNLHGEAYEQYF.